The clone carrying this T cell receptor beta chain was detected a few times. Clones were read by immunoSEQ multiplex PCR, and TCRdb kept only the in-frame ones, dropping some. The sample shows roughly 5,500 clones, 70% to 85% of them seen only once. These data belong to a study of somatic mutations in cytotoxic T cells in rheumatoid arthritis. Study-level background: Flow cytometry sorted some V beta antibody-stained T-cell populations to nearly 100% purity, V beta1+ cells among them being sequenced for TCRB.

The specimen sequenced was CD8+ T cells sorted from blood. The TCR sequence derives from a woman between 50 and 59 years old with rheumatoid arthritis.

In nucleotides, the CDR3 is TGTGCCAGCAGCCCCCGACTGTACACTGAAGCTTTCTTT. It encodes CASSPRLYTEAFF. V gene TRBV14 combines with J gene TRBJ1-1; no firm D call. Trimming shortened V by 4 bases and J by 3 bases, and 9 bases separated the two germline ends. Germline-derived CDR1 and CDR2 are SGHDN and FVKESK. The CDR3 is 13 amino acids.